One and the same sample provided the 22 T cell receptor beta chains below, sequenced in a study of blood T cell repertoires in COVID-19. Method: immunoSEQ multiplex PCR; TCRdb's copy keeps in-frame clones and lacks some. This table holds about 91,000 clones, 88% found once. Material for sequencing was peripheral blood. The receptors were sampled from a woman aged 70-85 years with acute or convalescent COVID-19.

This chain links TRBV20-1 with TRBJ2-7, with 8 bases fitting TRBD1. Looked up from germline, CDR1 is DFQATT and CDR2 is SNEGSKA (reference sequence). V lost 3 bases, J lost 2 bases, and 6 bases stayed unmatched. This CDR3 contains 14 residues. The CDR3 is CSASAGTGPYEQYF. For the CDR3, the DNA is TGCAGTGCTAGTGCCGGGACAGGTCCCTACGAGCAGTACTTC.

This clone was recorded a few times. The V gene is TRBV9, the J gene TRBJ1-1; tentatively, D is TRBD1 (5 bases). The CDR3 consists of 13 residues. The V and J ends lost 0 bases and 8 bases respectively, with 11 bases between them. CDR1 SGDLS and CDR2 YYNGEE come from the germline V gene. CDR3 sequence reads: CASSVVGWGEAFF. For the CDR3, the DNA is TGTGCCAGCAGCGTAGTGGGCTGGGGCGAAGCTTTCTTT.

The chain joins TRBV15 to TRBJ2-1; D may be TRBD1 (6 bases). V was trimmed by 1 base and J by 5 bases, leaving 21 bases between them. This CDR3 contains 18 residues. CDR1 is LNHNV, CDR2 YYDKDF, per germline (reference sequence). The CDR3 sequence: CATSRVDRSFPGDNEQFF. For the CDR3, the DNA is TGTGCCACCAGCAGAGTAGACAGGTCCTTCCCCGGGGACAATGAGCAGTTCTTC. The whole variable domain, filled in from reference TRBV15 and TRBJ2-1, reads DAMVIQNPRYQVTQFGKPVTLSCSQTLNHNVMYWYQQKSSQAPKLLFHYYDKDFNNEADTPDNFQSRRPNTSFCFLDIRSPGLGDTAMYLCATSRVDRSFPGDNEQFFGPGTRLTVL.

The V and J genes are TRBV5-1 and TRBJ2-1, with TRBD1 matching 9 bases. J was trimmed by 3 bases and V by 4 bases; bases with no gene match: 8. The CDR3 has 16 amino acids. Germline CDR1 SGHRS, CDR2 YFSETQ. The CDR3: CASSKSGTGNYNEQFF. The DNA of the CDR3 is TGCGCCAGCAGCAAATCCGGGACAGGGAACTACAATGAGCAGTTCTTC.

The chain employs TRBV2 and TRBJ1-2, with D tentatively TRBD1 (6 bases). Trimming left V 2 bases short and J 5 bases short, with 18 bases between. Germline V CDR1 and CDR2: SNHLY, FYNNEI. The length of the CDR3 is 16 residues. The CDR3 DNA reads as TGTGCCAGCAGTGAATCTTTTGGGGGCCAAGGGTATGGCTACACCTTC. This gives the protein CASSESFGGQGYGYTF.

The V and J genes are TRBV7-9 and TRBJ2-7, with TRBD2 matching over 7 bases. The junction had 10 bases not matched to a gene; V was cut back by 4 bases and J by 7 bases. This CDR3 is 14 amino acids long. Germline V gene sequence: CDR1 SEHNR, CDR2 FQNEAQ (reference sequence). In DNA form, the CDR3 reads TGTGCCAGCAGCTCCTCAGAGAGCGGGAATGAGCAGTACTTC. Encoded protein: CASSSSESGNEQYF.

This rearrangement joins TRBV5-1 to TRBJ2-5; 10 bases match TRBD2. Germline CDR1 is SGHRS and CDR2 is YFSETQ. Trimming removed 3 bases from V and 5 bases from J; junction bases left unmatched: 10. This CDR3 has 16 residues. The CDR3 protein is CASSSQREGRGETQYF. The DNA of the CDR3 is TGCGCCAGCAGCTCCCAGCGGGAGGGCCGGGGGGAGACCCAGTACTTC.

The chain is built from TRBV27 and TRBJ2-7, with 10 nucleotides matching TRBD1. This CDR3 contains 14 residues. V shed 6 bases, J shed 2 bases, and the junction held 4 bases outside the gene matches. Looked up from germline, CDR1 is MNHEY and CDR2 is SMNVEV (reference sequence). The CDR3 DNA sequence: TGTGCCAGCAGCACCGGGACAGGGGCCTACGAGCAGTACTTC. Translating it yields CASSTGTGAYEQYF.

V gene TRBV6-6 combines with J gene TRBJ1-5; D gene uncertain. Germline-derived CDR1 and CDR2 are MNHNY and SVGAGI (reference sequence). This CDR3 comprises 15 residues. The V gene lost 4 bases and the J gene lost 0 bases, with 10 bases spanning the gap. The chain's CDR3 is CASSSYSNSNQPQHF. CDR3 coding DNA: TGTGCCAGCAGTTCCTATTCTAATAGCAATCAGCCCCAGCATTTT.

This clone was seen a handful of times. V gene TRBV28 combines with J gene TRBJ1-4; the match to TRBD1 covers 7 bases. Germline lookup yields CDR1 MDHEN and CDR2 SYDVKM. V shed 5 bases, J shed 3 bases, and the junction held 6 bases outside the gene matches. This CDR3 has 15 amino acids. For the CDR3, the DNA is TGTGCCAGCAGTCTAATAGGGACAGCTAATGAAAAACTGTTTTTT. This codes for CASSLIGTANEKLFF.

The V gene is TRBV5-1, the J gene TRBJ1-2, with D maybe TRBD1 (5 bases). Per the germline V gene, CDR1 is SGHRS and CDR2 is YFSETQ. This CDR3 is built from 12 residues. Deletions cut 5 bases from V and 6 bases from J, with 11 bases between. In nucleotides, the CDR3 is TGCGCCAGCAGGGGTGTGACAGATGGCTACACCTTC. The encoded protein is CASRGVTDGYTF.

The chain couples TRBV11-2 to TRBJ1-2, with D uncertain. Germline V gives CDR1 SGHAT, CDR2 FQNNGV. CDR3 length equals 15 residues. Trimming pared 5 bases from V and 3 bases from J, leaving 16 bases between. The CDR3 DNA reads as TGTGCCAGCAGCCCTCGAGGGCGGGATTACTATGGCTACACCTTC. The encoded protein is CASSPRGRDYYGYTF.

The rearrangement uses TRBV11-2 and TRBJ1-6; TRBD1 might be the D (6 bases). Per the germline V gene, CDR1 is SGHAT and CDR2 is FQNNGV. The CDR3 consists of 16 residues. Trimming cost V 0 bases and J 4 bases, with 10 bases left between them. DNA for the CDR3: TGTGCCAGCAGCTTAGATGCAGGACAGTATAATTCACCCCTCCACTTT. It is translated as CASSLDAGQYNSPLHF.

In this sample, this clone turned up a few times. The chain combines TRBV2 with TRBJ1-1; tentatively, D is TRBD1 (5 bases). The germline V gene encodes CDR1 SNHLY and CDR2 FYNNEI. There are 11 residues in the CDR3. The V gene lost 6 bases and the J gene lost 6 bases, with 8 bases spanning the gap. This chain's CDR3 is CASRTVSEAFF. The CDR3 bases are TGTGCCAGCAGGACAGTCTCTGAAGCTTTCTTT.

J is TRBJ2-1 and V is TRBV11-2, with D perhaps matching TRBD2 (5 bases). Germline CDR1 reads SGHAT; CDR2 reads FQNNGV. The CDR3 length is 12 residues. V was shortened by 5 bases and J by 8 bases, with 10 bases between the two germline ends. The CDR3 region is CASSPSFYEQFF. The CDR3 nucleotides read TGTGCCAGCAGCCCTAGCTTTTATGAGCAGTTCTTC.

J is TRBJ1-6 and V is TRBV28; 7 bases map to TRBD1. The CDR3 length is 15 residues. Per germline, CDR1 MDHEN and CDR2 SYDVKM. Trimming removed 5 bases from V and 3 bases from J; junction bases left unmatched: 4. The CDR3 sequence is CASSLGQVYNSPLHF. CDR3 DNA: TGTGCCAGCAGTCTCGGACAGGTCTATAATTCACCCCTCCACTTT. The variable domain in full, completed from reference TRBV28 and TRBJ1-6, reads DVKVTQSSRYLVKRTGEKVFLECVQDMDHENMFWYRQDPGLGLRLIYFSYDVKMKEKGDIPEGYSVSREKKERFSLILESASTNQTSMYLCASSLGQVYNSPLHFGNGTRLTVT.

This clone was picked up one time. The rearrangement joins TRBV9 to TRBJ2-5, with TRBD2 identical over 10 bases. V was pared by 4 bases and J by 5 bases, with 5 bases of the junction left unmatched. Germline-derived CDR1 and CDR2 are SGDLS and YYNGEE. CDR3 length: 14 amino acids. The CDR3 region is CASSPSGSAETQYF. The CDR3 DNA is TGTGCCAGCAGCCCTAGCGGGAGCGCGGAGACCCAGTACTTC.

CDR3 sequence: CASSSTLGEWNSPLHF. For the CDR3, the DNA is TGTGCCAGCAGCTCGACTCTAGGCGAATGGAATTCACCCCTCCACTTT. The J gene is TRBJ1-6, the V gene TRBV11-2; no reliable D call. V shed 4 bases and J shed 7 bases, with 17 bases lying between them. The V gene's germline CDR1 is SGHAT and CDR2 FQNNGV. The CDR3 sequence is 16 residues long.

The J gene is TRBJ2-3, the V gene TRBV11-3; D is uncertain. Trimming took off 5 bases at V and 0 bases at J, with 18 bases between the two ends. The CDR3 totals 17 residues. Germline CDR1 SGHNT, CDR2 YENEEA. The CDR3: CASSPDVRFASTDTQYF. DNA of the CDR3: TGTGCCAGCAGCCCCGACGTCAGGTTTGCTAGCACAGATACGCAGTATTTT.

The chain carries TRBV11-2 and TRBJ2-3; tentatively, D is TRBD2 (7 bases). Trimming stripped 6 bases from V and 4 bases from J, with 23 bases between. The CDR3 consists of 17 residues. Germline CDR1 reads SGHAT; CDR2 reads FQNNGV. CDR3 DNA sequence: TGTGCCAGCAGGAAAGGGGGACTACGGGAAAGGCCAGATACGCAGTATTTT. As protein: CASRKGGLRERPDTQYF.

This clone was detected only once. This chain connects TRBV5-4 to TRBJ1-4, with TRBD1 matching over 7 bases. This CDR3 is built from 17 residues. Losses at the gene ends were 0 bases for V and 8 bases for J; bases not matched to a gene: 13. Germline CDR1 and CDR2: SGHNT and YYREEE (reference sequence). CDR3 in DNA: TGTGCCAGCAGCTTGGGGGGGTCCCGACAGGGCCGGGAAAAACTGTTTTTT. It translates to CASSLGGSRQGREKLFF. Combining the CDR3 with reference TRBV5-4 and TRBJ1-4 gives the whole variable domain ETGVTQSPTHLIKTRGQQVTLRCSSQSGHNTVSWYQQALGQGPQFIFQYYREEENGRGNFPPRFSGLQFPNYSSELNVNALELDDSALYLCASSLGGSRQGREKLFFGSGTQLSVL.

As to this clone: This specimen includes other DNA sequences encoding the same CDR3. DNA for the CDR3: TGTGCCAGCAGTTTAGGTCAGTTCTATGGCTACACCTTC. Translating it yields CASSLGQFYGYTF. The chain carries TRBV28 and TRBJ1-2, with no clear D. Between the trimmed V and J ends, which lost 2 bases and 4 bases, there was a span of 8 bases. The CDR3 contains 13 residues. CDR1 is MDHEN and CDR2 is SYDVKM in the germline V gene.